Below, one T cell receptor beta chain is given with its context. Its antigen is as yet unknown. This sample is drawn from a study of CD8 T cells in ankylosing spondylitis. Study conclusions and caveats: Characteristic of ankylosing spondylitis blood, it appeared, was a TCR beta motif comprising several highly homologous variants. Matched ankylosing spondylitis synovial fluid reportedly showed significant enrichment of disease-linked clones. In synovial fluid and blood from reactive arthritis, some motif variants were previously reported. Clones linked to disease, bearing a CD8+ phenotype, were relatively rare in peripheral blood.

Germline V lookup: CDR1 LGHDT, CDR2 YNNKEL (reference sequence). This CDR3 contains 17 residues. Deletions cut 1 base from V and 0 bases from J, with 10 bases between. Libraries of TCR beta came from quantitative 5'-RACE with molecular barcodes. Via MiXCR, TCRdb re-called the 5' RACE reads, giving one row per CDR3 protein. The sample consists of a few hundred thousand distinct CDR3 sequences, 17% of them appearing once. What was sequenced was blood, either unsorted or a sorted T cell fraction (not recorded which). The clonotype originates from a male donor with ankylosing spondylitis. The V call is TRBV3-1, the J call TRBJ1-6; D is unclear. CDR3 sequence (DNA): TGTGCCAGCAGCCAAGGGGTGGGGTCCTCCTATAATTCACCCCTCCACTTT. Amino acid sequence: CASSQGVGSSYNSPLHF.